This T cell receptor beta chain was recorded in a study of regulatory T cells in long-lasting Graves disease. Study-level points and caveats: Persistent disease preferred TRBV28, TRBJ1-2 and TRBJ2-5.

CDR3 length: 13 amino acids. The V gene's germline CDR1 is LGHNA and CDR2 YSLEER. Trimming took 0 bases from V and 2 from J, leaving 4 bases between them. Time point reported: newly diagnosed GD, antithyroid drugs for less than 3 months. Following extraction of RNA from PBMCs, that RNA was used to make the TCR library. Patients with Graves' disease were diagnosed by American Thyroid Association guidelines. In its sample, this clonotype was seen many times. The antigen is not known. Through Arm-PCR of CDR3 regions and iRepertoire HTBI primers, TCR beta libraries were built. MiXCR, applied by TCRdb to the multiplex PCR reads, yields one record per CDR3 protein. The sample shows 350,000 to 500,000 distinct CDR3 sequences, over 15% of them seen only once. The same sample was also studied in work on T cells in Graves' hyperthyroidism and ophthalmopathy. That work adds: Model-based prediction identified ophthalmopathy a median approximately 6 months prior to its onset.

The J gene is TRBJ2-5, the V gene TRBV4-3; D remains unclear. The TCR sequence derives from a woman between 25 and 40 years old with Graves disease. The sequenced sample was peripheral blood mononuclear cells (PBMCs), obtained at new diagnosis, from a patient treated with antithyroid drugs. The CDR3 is CASSQDRQETQYF. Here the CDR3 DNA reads TGCGCCAGCAGCCAAGACAGGCAAGAGACCCAGTACTTC.